This T cell receptor (beta chain) was recorded in a study of blood T cells in healthy people across ages. Study background: Roughly one uniquely barcoded beta molecule per two T cells was captured.

Germline V CDR1 and CDR2: SGHVS, FQNEAQ. There are 14 residues in the CDR3. Then a second PCR, running about 6 to 11 cycles, was carried out with a sample-barcoded 5' primer and a J-beta primer mix. Samples each returned at least 3 million CDR3-containing paired-end reads. TCRdb ran MiXCR on the 5' RACE reads and lists one entry per CDR3 protein. The sample shows some 1.8 million distinct CDR3 sequences, 35% to 50% of them seen only once. The sample taken for sequencing was blood. This rearrangement joins TRBV7-8 to TRBJ2-1; D is unclear. The J call could be wrong; TRBJ2-7 is a better fit for the DNA end. This clonotype originated in a human donor in good health. The CDR3 loop reads CASSLMRTNYEQYF. CDR3 in DNA: TGTGCCAGCAGCTTAATGAGGACCAACTACGAGCAGTACTTC.